Listed here is a single T cell receptor beta chain. What it binds is not known. The CDR3 spans 12 residues. Looked up from germline, CDR1 is LGHNA and CDR2 is YNFKEQ. V was clipped by 1 base and J by 8 bases, with 8 bases between them. PCR primers comprised 60 Vbeta and 13 Jbeta primers. Profiled with immunoSEQ multiplex PCR; TCRdb holds only in-frame clones, not every one. The table has some 120,000 clones, around 80% seen once; the top ten hold approximately 9.6%. The study sampled nominally healthy donors, though unrecorded immune exposures were likely. The entry originates in a study of cytomegalovirus exposure and HLA in healthy donors. Study-wide points: TCR beta sequences reportedly predicted most subjects' HLA-A and HLA-B alleles accurately.

The receptor was derived from a woman between 45 and 60 years old in good health and CMV-seropositive. The specimen sequenced was PBMCs. This chain joins TRBV4-2 and TRBJ1-1, with D hard to call. Written as DNA, the CDR3 is TGTGCCAGCAGCCAAGGCGGAGGGGAAGCTTTCTTT. This gives the protein CASSQGGGEAFF.